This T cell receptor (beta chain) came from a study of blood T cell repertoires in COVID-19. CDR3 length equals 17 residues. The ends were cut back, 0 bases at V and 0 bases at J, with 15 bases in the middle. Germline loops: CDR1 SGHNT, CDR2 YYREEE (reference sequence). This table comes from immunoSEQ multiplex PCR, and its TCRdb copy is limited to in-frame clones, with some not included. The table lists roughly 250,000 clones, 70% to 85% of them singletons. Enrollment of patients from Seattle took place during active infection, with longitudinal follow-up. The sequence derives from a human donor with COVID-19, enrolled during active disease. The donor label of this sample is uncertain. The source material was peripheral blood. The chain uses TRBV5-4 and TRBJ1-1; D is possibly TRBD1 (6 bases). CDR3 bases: TGTGCCAGCAGCTTGGGAGAGTGGGGGCCCATGAACACTGAAGCTTTCTTT. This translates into CASSLGEWGPMNTEAFF.